These T cell receptor beta chains were read from a single sample in a study of T cells in Graves' hyperthyroidism and ophthalmopathy. Each CDR3 protein is one row after TCRdb ran MiXCR on the multiplex PCR reads. Among about 610,000 distinct CDR3 sequences, approximately 15% were seen once, and the ten largest hold around 4.5%. Sequencing input: blood. The receptors were sampled from a woman between 40 and 55 years old with Graves' ophthalmopathy. Both conserved end residues are part of each CDR3.

TRBV9	TRBJ2-5	CASSSWTSYAEETQYF
TRBV9	TRBJ2-2	CASSVEGVSTGELFF
TRBV30	TRBJ1-1	CAWSAQGRWTEAFF
TRBV29-1	TRBJ2-7	CSVLSGSYEQYF
TRBV28	TRBJ2-4	CASSDDGWATGVSIQYF
TRBV12-3/TRBV12-4	TRBJ1-1	CASSLKADTEAFF
TRBV6-1	TRBJ2-3	CASSELTSVDTQYF
TRBV27	TRBJ2-5	CASKPENLAGGPQYF
TRBV3-1	TRBJ2-7	CASSQGVRGVHEQYF
TRBV10-1	TRBJ2-7	CASSVGTSGGLEQYF
TRBV6-5	TRBJ2-1	CASSYSSLAGGPSINEQFF
TRBV4-1	TRBJ1-2	CASSQDWGGFGYGYTF
TRBV12-3/TRBV12-4	TRBJ2-5	CASIRMSGGSETQYF
TRBV11-3	TRBJ2-5	CASRRTRTGNDQETQYF
TRBV28	TRBJ2-7	CASSLPKRQVREQYF
TRBV6-5	TRBJ1-1	CASSYLRQSTRAFF
TRBV29-1	TRBJ1-1	CSVETGGRNTEAFF
TRBV6-2/TRBV6-3	TRBJ1-2	CASRTGDGYTF
TRBV12-3/TRBV12-4	TRBJ2-3	CASSLTGAGTDTQYF
TRBV25-1	TRBJ2-2	CASSDSGRANTGELFF
TRBV15	TRBJ2-7	CATSRDNGQGQPYEQYF
TRBV2	TRBJ2-7	CASSEAPLRTNDDEQYF
TRBV10-3	TRBJ1-2	CAIGGGASYGYTF
TRBV12-3/TRBV12-4	TRBJ2-5	CASSRDPGEETQYF
TRBV20-1	TRBJ2-4	CSAPGPRGRGSFINIQYF
TRBV6-1	TRBJ1-2	CASSNGGGGYTF
TRBV7-2	TRBJ1-2	CASSLMGEGRGYTF
TRBV30	TRBJ2-5	CAWSGQPLGETQYF
TRBV29-1	TRBJ1-3	CSVEWAETDTIYF
TRBV30	TRBJ2-7	CAWSPNTGSEQYF
TRBV7-6	TRBJ2-1	CASSSERGYNEQFF
TRBV12-3/TRBV12-4	TRBJ2-7	CASSFGGRSGEQYF
TRBV7-9	TRBJ1-2	CASSSTAGARGYTF
TRBV6-5	TRBJ2-5	CASSYPPSGRAGKETQYF
TRBV2	TRBJ2-7	CASSPILEQYF
TRBV9	TRBJ2-2	CASSVGVGSPPNTGELFF
TRBV12-3/TRBV12-4	TRBJ2-7	CASSRLRLAGGKYEQYF
TRBV25-1	TRBJ2-1	CASSARQGRGYNEQFF
TRBV28	TRBJ1-2	CASSLVPGFSGYTF
TRBV27	TRBJ1-1	CASSPDPIWSTEAFF
TRBV29-1	TRBJ2-6	CSVGEAPSGANVLTF
TRBV7-3	TRBJ2-5	CASSRGTDGRETQYF
TRBV20-1	TRBJ2-7	CSAGGQGAGEQYF
TRBV12-3/TRBV12-4	TRBJ2-7	CASGRGYEQYF
TRBV19	TRBJ1-6	CASGGVGSPLHF
TRBV4-1	TRBJ1-2	CASSLLEGPGYTF
TRBV12-3/TRBV12-4	TRBJ2-7	CASSPGTSGTFEQYF
TRBV30	TRBJ2-7	CAWNSGLGIYEQYF